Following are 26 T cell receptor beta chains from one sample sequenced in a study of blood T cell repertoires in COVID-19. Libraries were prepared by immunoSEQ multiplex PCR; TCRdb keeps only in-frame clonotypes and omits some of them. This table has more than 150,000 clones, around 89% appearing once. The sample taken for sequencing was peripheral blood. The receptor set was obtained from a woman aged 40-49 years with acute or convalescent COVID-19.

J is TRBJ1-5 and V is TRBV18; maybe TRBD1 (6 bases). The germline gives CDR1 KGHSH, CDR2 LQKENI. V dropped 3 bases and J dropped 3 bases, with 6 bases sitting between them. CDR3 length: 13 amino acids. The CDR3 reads CASSPGANQPQHF. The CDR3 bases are TGTGCCAGCTCACCGGGGGCCAATCAGCCCCAGCATTTT.

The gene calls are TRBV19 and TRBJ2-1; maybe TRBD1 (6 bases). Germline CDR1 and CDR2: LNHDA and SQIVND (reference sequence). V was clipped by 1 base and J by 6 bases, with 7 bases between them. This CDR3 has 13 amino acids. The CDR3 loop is CASSIGGPNEQFF. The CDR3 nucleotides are TGTGCCAGTAGTATAGGGGGGCCCAATGAGCAGTTCTTC. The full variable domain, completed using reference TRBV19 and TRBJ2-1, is DGGITQSPKYLFRKEGQNVTLSCEQNLNHDAMYWYRQDPGQGLRLIYYSQIVNDFQKGDIAEGYSVSREKKESFPLTVTSAQKNPTAFYLCASSIGGPNEQFFGPGTRLTVL.

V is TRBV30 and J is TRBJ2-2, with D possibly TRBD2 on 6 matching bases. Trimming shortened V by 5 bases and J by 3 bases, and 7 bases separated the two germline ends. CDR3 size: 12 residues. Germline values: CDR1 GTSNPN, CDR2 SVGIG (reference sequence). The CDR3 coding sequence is TGTGCCTGGGGGGGGTACACCGGGGAGCTGTTTTTT. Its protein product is CAWGGYTGELFF.

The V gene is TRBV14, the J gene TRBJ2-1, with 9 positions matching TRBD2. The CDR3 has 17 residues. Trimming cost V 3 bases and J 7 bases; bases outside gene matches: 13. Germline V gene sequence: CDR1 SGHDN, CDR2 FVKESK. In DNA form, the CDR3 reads TGTGCCAGCAGCCACCGCGAAGCGGGGGGCGTCGGAAATGAGCAGTTCTTC. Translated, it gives CASSHREAGGVGNEQFF.

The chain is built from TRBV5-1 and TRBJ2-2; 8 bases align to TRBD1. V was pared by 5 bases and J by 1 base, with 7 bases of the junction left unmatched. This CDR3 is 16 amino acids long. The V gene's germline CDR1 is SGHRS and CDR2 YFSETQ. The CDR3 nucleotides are TGCGCCAGCAGACCTCCGGGACAGGAGAACACCGGGGAGCTGTTTTTT. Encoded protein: CASRPPGQENTGELFF.

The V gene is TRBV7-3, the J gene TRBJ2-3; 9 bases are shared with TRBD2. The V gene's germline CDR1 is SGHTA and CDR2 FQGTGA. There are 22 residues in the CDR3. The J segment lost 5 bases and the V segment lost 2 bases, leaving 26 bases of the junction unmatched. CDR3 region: CASSLQPLTSFPGARGGDTQYF. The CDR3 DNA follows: TGTGCCAGCAGCTTACAGCCGCTGACTAGTTTCCCGGGGGCGCGGGGGGGAGATACGCAGTATTTT.

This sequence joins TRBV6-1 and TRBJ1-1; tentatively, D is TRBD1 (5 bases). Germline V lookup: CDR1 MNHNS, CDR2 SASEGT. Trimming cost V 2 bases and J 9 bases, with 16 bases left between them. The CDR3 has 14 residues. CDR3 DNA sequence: TGTGCCAGCAGTGAACAGGGTGGTGACAAAAAAGCTTTCTTT. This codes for CASSEQGGDKKAFF.

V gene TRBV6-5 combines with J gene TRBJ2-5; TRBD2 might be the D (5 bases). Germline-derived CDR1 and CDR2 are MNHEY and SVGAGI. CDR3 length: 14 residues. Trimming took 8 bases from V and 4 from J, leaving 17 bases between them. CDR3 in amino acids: CASFGRGVGETQYF. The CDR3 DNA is TGTGCCAGCTTTGGCCGGGGTGTGGGAGAGACCCAGTACTTC.

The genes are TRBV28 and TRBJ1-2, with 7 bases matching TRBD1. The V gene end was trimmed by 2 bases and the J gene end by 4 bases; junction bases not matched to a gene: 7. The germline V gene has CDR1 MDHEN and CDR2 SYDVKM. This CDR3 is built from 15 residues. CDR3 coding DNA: TGTGCCAGCAGTTTAACCGGACAGGCCGTCTATGGCTACACCTTC. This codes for CASSLTGQAVYGYTF.

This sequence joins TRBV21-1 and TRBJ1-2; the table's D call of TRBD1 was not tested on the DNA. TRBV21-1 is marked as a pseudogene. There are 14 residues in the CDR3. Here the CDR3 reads CASSKGHINYGYTF. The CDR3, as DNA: TGTGCCAGCAGCAAAGGACATATTAACTATGGCTACACCTTC.

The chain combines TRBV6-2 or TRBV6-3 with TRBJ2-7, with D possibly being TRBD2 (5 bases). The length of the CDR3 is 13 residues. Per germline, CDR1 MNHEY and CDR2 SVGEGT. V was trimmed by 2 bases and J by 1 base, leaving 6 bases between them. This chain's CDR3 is CASSYSGSYEQYF. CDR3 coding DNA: TGTGCCAGCAGTTACAGCGGTTCCTACGAGCAGTACTTC.

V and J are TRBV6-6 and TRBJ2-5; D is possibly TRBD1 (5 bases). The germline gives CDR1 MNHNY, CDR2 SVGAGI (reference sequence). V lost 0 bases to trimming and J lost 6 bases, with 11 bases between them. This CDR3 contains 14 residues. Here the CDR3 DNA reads TGTGCCAGCAGTTACTCGCAGGGTACGCAGACCCAGTACTTC. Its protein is CASSYSQGTQTQYF.

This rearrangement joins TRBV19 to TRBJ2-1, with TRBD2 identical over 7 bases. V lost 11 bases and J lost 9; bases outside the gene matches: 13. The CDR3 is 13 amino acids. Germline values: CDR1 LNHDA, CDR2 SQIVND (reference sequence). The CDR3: CALVGGRAGEQFF. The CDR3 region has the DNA TGTGCCCTTGTCGGGGGGAGGGCCGGTGAGCAGTTCTTC.

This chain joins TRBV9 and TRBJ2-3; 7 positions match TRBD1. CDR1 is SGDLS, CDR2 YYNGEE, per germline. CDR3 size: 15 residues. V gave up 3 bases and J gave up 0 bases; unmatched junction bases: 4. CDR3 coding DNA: TGTGCCAGCAGCGCCCAACAGGGGAGCACAGATACGCAGTATTTT. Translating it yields CASSAQQGSTDTQYF.

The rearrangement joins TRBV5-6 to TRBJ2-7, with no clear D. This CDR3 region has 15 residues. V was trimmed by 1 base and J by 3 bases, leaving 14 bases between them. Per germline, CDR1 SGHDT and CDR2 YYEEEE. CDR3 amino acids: CASSLIQESYYEQYF. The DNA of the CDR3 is TGTGCCAGCAGCTTGATCCAGGAATCCTACTACGAGCAGTACTTC.

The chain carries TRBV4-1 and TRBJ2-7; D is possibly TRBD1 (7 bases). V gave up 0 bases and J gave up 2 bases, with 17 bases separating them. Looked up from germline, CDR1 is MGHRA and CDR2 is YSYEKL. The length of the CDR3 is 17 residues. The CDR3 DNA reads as TGCGCCAGCAGCCAAGAGGTGACAGGGAGGCCGCCCTACGAGCAGTACTTC. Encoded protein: CASSQEVTGRPPYEQYF.

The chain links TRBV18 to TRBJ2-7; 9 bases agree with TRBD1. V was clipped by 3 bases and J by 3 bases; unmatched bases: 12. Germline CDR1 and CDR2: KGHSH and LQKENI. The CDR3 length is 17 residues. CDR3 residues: CASSPSPGTGIGYEQYF. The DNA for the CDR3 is TGTGCCAGCTCACCTTCGCCCGGGACAGGGATAGGCTACGAGCAGTACTTC.

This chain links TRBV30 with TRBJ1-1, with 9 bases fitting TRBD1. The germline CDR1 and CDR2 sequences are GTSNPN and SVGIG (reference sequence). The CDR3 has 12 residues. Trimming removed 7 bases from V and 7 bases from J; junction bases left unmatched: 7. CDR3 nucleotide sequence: TGTGCCTACTTGGACAGGGGCTATGAAGCTTTCTTT. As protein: CAYLDRGYEAFF.

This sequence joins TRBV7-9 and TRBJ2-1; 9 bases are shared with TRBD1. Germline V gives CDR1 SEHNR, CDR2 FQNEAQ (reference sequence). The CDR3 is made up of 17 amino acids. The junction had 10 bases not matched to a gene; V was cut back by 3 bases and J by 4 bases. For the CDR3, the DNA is TGTGCCAGCAGCTTTTTGCCCGGGACAGGGTCATACAATGAGCAGTTCTTC. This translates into CASSFLPGTGSYNEQFF.

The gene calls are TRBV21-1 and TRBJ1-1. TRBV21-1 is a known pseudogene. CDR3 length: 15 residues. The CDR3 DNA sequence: TGTGCCAGCAGCAAAGGCGAACCTCAGAACACTGAAGCTTTCTTT. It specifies CASSKGEPQNTEAFF.

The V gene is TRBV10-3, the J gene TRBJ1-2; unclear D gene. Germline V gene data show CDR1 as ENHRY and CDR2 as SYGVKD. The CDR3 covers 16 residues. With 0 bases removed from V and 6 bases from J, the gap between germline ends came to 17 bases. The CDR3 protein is CAISESEGSRRDGYTF. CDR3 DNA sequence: TGTGCCATCAGTGAGTCGGAGGGATCCCGTAGGGATGGCTACACCTTC.

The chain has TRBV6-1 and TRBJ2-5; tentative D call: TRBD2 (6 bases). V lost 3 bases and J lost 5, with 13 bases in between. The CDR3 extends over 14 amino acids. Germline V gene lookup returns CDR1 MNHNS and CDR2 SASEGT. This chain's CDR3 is CASSEPGVSETQYF. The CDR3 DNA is TGTGCCAGCAGTGAGCCGGGAGTATCGGAGACCCAGTACTTC.

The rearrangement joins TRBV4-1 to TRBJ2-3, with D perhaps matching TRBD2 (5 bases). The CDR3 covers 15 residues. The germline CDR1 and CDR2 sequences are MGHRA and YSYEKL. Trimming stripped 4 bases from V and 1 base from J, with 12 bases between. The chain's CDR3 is CASSRGEPRTDTQYF. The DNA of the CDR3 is TGCGCCAGCAGCCGTGGGGAGCCGCGCACAGATACGCAGTATTTT.

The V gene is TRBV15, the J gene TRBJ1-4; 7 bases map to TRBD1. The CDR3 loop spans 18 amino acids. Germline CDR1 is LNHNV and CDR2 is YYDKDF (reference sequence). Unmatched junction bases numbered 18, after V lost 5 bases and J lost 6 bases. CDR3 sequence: CATSGGTVSKGGDEKLFF. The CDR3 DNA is TGTGCCACCAGCGGCGGGACAGTTTCGAAAGGGGGTGATGAAAAACTGTTTTTT. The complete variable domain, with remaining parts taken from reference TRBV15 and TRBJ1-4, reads DAMVIQNPRYQVTQFGKPVTLSCSQTLNHNVMYWYQQKSSQAPKLLFHYYDKDFNNEADTPDNFQSRRPNTSFCFLDIRSPGLGDTAMYLCATSGGTVSKGGDEKLFFGSGTQLSVL.

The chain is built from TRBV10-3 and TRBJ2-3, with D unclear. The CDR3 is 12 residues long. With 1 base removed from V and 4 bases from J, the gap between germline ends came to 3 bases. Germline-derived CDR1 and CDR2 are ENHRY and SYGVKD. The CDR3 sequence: CAISEFADTQYF. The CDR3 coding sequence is TGTGCCATCAGTGAGTTCGCAGATACGCAGTATTTT.

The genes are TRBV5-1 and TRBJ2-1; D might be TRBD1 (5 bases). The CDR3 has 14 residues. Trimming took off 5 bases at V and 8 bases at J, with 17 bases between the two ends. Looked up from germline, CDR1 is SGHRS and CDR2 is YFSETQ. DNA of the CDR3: TGCGCCAGCAGACCCTACCAGGGTTTCCATGAGCAGTTCTTC. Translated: CASRPYQGFHEQFF.